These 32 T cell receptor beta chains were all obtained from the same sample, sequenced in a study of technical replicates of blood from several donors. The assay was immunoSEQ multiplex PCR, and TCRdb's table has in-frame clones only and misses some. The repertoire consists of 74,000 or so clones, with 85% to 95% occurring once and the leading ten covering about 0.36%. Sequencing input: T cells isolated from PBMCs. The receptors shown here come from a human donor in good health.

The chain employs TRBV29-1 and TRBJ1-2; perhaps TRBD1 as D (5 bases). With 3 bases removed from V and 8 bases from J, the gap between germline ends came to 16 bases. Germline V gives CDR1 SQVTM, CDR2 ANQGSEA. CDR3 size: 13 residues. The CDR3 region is CSVEPGGRGGYTF. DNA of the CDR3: TGCAGCGTTGAGCCGGGGGGAAGAGGAGGCTACACCTTC.

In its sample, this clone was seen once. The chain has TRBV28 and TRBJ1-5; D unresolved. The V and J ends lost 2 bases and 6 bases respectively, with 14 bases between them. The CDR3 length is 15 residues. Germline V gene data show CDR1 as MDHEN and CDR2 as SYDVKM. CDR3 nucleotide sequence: TGTGCCAGCAGTTTAATTGGTAGTTCGGGTCAGCCCCAGCATTTT. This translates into CASSLIGSSGQPQHF. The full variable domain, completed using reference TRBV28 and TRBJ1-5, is DVKVTQSSRYLVKRTGEKVFLECVQDMDHENMFWYRQDPGLGLRLIYFSYDVKMKEKGDIPEGYSVSREKKERFSLILESASTNQTSMYLCASSLIGSSGQPQHFGDGTRLSIL.

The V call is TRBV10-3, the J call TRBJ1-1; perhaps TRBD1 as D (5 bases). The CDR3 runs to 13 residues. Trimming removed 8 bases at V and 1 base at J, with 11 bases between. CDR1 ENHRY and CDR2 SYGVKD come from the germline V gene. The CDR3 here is CAIGGTANTEAFF. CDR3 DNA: TGTGCCATCGGGGGGACTGCGAACACTGAAGCTTTCTTT.

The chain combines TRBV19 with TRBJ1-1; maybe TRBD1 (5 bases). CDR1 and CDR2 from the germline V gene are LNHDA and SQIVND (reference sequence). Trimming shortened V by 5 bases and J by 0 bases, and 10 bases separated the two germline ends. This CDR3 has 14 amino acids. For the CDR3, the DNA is TGTGCCAGTAGTTATGACAGCCTGAACACTGAAGCTTTCTTT. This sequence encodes CASSYDSLNTEAFF.

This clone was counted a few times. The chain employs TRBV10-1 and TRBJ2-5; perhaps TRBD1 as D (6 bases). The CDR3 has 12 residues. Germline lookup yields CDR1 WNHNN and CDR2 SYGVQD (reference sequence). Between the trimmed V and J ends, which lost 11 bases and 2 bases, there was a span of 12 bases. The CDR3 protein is CAPRDRQETQYF. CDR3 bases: TGCGCCCCAAGAGACAGGCAAGAGACCCAGTACTTC.

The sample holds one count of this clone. DNA of the CDR3: TGTGCTAGTGGTAGCACAGGGGAGTGGAGCGAAGCTTTCTTT. This translates into CASGSTGEWSEAFF. V gene TRBV12-5 combines with J gene TRBJ1-1; the match to TRBD1 covers 7 bases. Germline V gene data show CDR1 as LGHNT and CDR2 as FRNRAP. V was pared by 5 bases and J by 8 bases, with 11 bases of the junction left unmatched. CDR3 size: 14 residues.

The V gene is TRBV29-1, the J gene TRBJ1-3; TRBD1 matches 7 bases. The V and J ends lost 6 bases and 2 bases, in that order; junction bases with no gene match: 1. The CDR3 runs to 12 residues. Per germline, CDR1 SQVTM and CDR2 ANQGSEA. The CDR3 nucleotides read TGCAGCGTGACAGGGACTGGAAACACCATATATTTT. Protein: CSVTGTGNTIYF.

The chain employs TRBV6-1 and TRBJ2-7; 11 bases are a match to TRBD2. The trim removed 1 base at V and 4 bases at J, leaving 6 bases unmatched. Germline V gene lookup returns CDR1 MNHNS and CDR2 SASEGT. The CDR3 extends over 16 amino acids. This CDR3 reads CASSEELAGALYEQYF. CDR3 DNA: TGTGCCAGCAGTGAAGAACTAGCGGGGGCACTTTACGAGCAGTACTTC.

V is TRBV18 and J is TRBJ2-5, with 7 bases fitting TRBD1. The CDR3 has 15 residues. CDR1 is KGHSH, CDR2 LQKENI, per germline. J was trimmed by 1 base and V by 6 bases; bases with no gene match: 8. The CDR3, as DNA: TGTGCCAGCTCTTCACCAGGGGGTTCCCAAGAGACCCAGTACTTC. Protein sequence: CASSSPGGSQETQYF.

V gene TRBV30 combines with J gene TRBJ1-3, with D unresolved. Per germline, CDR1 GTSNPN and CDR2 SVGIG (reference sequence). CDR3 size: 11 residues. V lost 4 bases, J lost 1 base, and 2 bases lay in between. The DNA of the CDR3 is TGTGCCTGGACTTCTGGAAACACCATATATTTT. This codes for CAWTSGNTIYF.

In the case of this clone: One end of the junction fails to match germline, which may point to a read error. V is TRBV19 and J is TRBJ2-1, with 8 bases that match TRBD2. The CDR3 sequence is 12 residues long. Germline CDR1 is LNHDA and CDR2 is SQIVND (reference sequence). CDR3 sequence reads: CASSIDTGGPVF. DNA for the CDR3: TGTGCCAGTAGTATAGATACGGGAGGGCCAGTCTTC.

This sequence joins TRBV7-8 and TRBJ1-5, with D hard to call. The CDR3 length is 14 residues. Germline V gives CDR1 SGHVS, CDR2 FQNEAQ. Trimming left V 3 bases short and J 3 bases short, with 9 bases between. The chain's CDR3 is CASSFHSVNQPQHF. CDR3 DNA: TGTGCCAGCAGCTTCCACTCGGTCAATCAGCCCCAGCATTTT.

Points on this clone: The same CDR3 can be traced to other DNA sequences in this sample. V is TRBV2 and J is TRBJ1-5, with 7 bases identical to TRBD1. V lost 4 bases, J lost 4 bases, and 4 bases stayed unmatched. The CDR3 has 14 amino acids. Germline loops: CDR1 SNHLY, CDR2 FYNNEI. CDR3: CASSGQGGNQPQHF. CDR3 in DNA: TGTGCCAGCAGTGGACAGGGTGGTAATCAGCCCCAGCATTTT.

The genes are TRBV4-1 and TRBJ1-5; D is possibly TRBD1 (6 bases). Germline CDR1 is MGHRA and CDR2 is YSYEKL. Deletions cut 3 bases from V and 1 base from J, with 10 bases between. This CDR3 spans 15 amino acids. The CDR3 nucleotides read TGCGCCAGCAGCCAGGGAGACAGGAGCAATCAGCCCCAGCATTTT. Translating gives CASSQGDRSNQPQHF.

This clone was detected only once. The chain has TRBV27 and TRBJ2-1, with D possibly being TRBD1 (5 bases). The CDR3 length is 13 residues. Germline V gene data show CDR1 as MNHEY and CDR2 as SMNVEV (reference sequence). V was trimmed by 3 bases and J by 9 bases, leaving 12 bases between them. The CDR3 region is CASSLARDGEQFF. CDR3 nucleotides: TGTGCCAGCAGTTTGGCCAGGGATGGTGAGCAGTTCTTC.

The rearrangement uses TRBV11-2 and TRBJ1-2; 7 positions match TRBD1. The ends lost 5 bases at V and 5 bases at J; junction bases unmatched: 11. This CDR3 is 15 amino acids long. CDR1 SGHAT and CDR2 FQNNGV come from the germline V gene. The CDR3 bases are TGTGCCAGCAGCCTCCCCGGGACAGTTCCGTATGGCTACACCTTC. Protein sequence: CASSLPGTVPYGYTF.

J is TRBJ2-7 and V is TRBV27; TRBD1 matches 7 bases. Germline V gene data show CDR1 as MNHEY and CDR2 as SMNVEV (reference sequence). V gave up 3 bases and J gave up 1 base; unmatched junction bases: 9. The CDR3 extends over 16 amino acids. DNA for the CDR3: TGTGCCAGCAGTTTTATCGGACAGGATCTTTCCTACGAGCAGTACTTC. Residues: CASSFIGQDLSYEQYF.

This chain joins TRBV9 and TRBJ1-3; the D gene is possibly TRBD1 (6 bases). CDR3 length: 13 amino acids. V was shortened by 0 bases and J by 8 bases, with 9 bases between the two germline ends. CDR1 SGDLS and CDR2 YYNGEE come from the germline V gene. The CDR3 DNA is TGTGCCAGCAGCGTAGGAGGGGGGGACACCATATATTTT. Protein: CASSVGGGDTIYF.

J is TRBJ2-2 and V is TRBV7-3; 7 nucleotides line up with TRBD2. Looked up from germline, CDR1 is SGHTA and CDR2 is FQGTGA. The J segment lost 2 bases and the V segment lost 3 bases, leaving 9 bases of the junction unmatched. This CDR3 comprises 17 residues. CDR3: CASSFSGAGVNTGELFF. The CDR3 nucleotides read TGTGCCAGCAGCTTCTCCGGGGCGGGAGTCAACACCGGGGAGCTGTTTTTT.

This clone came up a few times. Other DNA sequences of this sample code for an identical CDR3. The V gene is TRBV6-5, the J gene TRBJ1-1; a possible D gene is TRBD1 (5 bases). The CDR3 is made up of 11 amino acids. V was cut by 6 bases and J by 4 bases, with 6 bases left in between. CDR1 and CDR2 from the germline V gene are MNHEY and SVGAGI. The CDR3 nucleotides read TGTGCCAGCAGAAGGGGCACTGAAGCTTTCTTT. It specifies CASRRGTEAFF.

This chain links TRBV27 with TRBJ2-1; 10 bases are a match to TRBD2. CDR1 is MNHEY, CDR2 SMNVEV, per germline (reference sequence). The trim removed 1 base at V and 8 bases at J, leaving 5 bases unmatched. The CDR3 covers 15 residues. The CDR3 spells CASSLYLAGADEQFF. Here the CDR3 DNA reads TGTGCCAGCAGTTTATATCTAGCGGGAGCGGATGAGCAGTTCTTC.

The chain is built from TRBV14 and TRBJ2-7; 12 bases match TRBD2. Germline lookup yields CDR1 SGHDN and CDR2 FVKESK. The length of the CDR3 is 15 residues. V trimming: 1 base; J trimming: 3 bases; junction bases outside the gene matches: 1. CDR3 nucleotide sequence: TGTGCCAGCAGCCAAGGGACTAGCGGGGTCTACGAGCAGTACTTC. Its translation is CASSQGTSGVYEQYF. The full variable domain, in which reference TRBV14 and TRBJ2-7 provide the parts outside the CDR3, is EAGVTQFPSHSVIEKGQTVTLRCDPISGHDNLYWYRRVMGKEIKFLLHFVKESKQDESGMPNNRFLAERTGGTYSTLKVQPAELEDSGVYFCASSQGTSGVYEQYFGPGTRLTVT.

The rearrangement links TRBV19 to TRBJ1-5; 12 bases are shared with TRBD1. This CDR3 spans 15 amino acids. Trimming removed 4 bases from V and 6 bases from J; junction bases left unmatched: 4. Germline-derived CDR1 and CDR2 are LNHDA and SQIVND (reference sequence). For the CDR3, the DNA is TGTGCCAGTAGTAGGGACAGGGGGCCGTCTCAGCCCCAGCATTTT. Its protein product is CASSRDRGPSQPQHF.

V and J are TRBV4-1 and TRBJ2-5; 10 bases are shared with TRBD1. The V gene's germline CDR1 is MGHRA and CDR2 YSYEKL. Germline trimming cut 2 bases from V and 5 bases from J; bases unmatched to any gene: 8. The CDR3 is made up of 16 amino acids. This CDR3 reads CASSQTGTGVWETQYF. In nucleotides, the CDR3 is TGCGCCAGCAGCCAAACCGGGACAGGGGTTTGGGAGACCCAGTACTTC.

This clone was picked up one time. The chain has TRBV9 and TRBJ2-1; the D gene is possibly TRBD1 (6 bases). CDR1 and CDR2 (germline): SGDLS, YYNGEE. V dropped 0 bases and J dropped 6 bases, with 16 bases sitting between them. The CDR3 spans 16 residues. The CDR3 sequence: CASSVATGISFNEQFF. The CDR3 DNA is TGTGCCAGCAGCGTAGCTACAGGGATATCGTTCAATGAGCAGTTCTTC.

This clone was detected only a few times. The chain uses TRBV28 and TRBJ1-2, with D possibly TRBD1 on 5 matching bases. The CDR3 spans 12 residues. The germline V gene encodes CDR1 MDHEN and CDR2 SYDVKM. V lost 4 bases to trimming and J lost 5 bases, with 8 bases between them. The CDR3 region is CASSSGQYGYTF. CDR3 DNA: TGTGCCAGCAGTTCTGGACAATATGGCTACACCTTC.

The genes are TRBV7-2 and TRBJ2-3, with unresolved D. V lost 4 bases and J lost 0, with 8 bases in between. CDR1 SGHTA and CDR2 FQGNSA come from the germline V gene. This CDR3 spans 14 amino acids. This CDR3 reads CASSSGASTDTQYF. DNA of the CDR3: TGTGCCAGCAGCTCTGGAGCGAGCACAGATACGCAGTATTTT.

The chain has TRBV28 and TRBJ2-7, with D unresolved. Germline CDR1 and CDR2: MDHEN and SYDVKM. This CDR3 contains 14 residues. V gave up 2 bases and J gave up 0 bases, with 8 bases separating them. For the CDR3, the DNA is TGTGCCAGCAGTTTACCCCTCGGCTCCTACGAGCAGTACTTC. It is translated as CASSLPLGSYEQYF.

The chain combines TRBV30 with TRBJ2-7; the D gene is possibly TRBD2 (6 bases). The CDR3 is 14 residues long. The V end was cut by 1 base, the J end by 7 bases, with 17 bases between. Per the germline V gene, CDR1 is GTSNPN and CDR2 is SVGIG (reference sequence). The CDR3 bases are TGTGCCTGGAGTGCTACCGAGACTAGTGAAGAGCAGTACTTC. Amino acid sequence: CAWSATETSEEQYF.

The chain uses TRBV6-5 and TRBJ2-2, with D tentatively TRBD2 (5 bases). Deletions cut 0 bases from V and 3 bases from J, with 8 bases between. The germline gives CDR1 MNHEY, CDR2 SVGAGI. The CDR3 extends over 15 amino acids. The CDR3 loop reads CASSYSIGDTGELFF. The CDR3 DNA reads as TGTGCCAGCAGTTACTCGATCGGGGACACCGGGGAGCTGTTTTTT.

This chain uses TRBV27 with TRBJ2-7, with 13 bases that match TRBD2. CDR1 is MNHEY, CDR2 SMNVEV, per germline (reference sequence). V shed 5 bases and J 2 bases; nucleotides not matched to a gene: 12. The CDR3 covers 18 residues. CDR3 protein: CASSPRTSGSLGPYEQYF. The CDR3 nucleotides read TGTGCCAGCAGTCCACGGACTAGCGGGAGTCTTGGGCCCTACGAGCAGTACTTC.

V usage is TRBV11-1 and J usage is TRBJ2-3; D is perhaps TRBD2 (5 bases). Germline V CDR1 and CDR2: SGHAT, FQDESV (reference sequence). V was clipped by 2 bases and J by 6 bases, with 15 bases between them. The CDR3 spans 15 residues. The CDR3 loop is CASSLRLATLDTQYF. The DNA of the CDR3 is TGTGCCAGCAGCTTAAGGCTAGCCACCTTGGATACGCAGTATTTT.